This TCR beta chain was sequenced for a study of tumor-infiltrating lymphocytes in primary liver carcinoma. Turning to the study itself: The patients presented with primary liver carcinoma, which was managed through surgical resection. The number of productive TCRbeta reads per sample ranged from roughly 3.65 to 8 million and was similar across tissue types.

Study-level findings and limits: Tumor region pairs shared more overlap than did tumor-adjacent and tumor-blood pairs. Bulk unsorted sampling precluded comparing CD4+ and CD8+ repertoires.

Reverse transcription of about 500 ng total RNA with a constant-region primer produced TCR beta cDNA. Each TCR beta library was derived from three nested multiplex PCR rounds that employed slightly modified ARM-PCR. For around 10 cycles apiece, the opening two PCR rounds ran with TRBV1-TRBV30 forward primers and a C-beta reverse primer. TCRdb processed the multiplex PCR reads anew with MiXCR; each CDR3 protein has one entry. This table has over 250,000 distinct CDR3 sequences, roughly 60% appearing once. Unsorted whole blood yielded blood RNA, and germline DNA was extracted as well. The CDR3 consists of 14 residues. CDR1 is SEHNR, CDR2 FQNEAQ, per germline (reference sequence). This clonotype was seen a single time. No antigen is known for it. It may be a read error: a sequence one base away is much more abundant.

The material sequenced was peripheral blood. J is TRBJ2-2 and V is TRBV7-9; D might be TRBD1 or TRBD2, each matching 5 bases. The source of this sequence is a woman aged 25-40 years with primary liver carcinoma and hepatitis B virus infection. CDR3 sequence: CASRKQADTGELIF. The CDR3 coding sequence is TGTGCCAGCAGAAAACAGGCGGACACCGGGGAGCTGATTTTT.